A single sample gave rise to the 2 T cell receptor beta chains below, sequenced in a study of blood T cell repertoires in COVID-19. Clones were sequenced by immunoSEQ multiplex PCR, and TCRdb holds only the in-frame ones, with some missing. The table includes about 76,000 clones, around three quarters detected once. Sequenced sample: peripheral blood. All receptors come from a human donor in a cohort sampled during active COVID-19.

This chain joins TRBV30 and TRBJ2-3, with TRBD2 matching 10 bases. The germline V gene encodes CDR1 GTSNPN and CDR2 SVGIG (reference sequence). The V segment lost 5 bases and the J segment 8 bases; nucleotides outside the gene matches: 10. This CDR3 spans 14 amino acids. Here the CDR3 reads CAWGLAGAHGTQYF. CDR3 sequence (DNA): TGTGCCTGGGGGCTAGCGGGAGCCCACGGTACGCAGTATTTT.

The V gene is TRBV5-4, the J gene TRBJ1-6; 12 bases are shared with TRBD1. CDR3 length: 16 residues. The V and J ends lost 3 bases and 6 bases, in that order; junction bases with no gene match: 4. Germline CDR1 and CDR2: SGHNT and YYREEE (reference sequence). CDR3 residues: CASSWGQGASNSPLHF. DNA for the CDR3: TGTGCCAGCAGCTGGGGACAGGGGGCCAGTAATTCACCCCTCCACTTT.